This T cell receptor beta chain was observed in a study of shared clonotypes between healthy human individuals. In the study overall: With ages of 18 to 49, the donors were two women and a few men.

V dropped 3 bases and J dropped 7; count of bases not matched to a gene: 9. Germline CDR1 and CDR2: KGHSH and LQKENI. CDR3 length equals 14 residues. CD45RO negativity and positive selection for CCR7 defined naive CD8 cells, a population that excluded terminally differentiated effector memory CD45RA+ cells. Libraries were prepared by immunoSEQ multiplex PCR; TCRdb keeps only in-frame clonotypes and omits some of them. Of around 1.9 million clones detected, roughly 95% appear once; the ten largest clones hold around 1.8%. Source material: naive CD8+ T cells from PBMCs. The TCR originated in a man between 18 and 29 years old in good health. Some clones in this sample may be carry-over from other donors' samples. This rearrangement joins TRBV18 to TRBJ2-7; 7 bases agree with TRBD1. DNA for the CDR3: TGTGCCAGCTCACCGCTCCTAGACAGGGCGGAGCAGTACTTC. Translating gives CASSPLLDRAEQYF.